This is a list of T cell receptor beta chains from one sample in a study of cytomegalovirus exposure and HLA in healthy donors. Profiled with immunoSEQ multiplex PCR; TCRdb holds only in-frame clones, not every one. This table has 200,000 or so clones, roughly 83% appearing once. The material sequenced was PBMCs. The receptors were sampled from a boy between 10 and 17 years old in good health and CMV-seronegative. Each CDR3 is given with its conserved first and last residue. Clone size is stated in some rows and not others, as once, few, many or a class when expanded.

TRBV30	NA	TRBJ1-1	CASRTDLRTEAFF
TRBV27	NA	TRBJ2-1	CASSHPSGGDQFNEQFF
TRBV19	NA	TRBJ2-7	CASSTTGIQYF
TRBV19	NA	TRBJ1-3	CASMRQFGNTIYF
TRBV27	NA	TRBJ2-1	CASSLPGTWNEQFF
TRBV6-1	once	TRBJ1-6	CASTPAAAGNSPLHF
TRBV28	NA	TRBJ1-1	CASRDRPGTEAFF
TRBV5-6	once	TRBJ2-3	CASSLARGQGADTQYF
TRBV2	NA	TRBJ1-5	CASGRKGNQPQHF
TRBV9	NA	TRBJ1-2	CASTPSGNYGYTF
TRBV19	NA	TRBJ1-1	CASSIGMSTEAFF
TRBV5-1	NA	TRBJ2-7	CASSTGPYEQYF
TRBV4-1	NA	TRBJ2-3	CASSQEDSREQYF
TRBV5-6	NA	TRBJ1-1	CASSWVSSEAFF
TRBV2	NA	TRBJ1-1	CASWRPDTEAFF
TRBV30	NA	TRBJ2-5	CAWRGGRGLRETQYF
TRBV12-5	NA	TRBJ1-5	CASGLGDRGQPQHF